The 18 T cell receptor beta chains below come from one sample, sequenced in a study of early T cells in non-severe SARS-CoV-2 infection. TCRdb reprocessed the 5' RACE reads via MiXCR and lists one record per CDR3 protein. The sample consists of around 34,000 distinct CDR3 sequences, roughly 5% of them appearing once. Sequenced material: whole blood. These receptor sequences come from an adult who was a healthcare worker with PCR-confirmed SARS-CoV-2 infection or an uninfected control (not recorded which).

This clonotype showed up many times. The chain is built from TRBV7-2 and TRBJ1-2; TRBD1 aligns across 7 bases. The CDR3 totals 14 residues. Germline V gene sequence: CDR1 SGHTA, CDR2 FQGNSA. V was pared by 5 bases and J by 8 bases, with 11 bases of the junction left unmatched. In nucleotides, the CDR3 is TGTGCCAGCAGCGTGGGACAGCTCAATTCGGGCTACACCTTC. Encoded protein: CASSVGQLNSGYTF.

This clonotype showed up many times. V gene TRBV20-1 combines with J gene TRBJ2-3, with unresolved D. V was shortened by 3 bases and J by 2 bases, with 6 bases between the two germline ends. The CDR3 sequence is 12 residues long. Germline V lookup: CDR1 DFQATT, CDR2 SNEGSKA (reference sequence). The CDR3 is CSARLLTDTQYF. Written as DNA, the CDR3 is TGCAGTGCTAGGCTGCTCACAGATACGCAGTATTTT.

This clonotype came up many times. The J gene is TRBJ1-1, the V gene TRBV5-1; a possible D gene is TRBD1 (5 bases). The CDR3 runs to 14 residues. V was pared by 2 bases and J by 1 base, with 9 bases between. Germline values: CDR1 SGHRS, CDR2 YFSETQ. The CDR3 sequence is CASSFSGQNTEAFF. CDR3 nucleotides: TGCGCCAGCAGCTTTTCAGGGCAGAACACTGAAGCTTTCTTT.

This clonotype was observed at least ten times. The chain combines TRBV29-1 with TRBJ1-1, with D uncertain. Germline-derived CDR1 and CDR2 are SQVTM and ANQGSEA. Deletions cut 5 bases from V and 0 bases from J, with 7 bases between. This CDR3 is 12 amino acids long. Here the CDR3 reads CSVKGMNTEAFF. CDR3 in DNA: TGCAGCGTTAAGGGCATGAACACTGAAGCTTTCTTT.

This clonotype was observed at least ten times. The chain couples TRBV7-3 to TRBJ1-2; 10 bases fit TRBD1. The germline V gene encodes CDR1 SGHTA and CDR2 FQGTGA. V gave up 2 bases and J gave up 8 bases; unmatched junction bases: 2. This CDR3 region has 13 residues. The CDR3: CASSLGQGEGYTF. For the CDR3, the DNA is TGTGCCAGCAGCTTAGGACAGGGGGAAGGCTACACCTTC.

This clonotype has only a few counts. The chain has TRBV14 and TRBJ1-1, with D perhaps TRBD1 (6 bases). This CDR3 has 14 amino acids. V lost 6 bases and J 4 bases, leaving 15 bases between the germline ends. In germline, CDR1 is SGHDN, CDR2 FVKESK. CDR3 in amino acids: CASREQGRGTEAFF. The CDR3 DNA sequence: TGTGCCAGCAGAGAACAGGGAAGGGGCACTGAAGCTTTCTTT.

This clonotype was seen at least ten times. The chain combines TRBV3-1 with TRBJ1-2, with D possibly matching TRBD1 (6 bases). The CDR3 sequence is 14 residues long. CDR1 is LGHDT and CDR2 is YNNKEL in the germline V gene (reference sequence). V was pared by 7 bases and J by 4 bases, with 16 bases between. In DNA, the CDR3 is TGTGCCAGCAACTCCAGGGGATACGGCTATGGCTACACCTTC. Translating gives CASNSRGYGYGYTF.

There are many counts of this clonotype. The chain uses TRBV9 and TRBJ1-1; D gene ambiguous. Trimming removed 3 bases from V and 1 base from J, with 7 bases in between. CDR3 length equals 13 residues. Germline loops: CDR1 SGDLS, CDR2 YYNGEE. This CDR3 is CASSAIRNTEAFF. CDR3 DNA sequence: TGTGCCAGCAGCGCGATCAGGAACACTGAAGCTTTCTTT.

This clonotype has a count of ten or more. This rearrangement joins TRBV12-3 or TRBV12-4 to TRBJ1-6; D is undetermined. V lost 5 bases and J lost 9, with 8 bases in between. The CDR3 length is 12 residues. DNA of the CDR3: TGTGCCAGCAGTACCGGGTTTTCACCCCTCCACTTT. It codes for CASSTGFSPLHF.

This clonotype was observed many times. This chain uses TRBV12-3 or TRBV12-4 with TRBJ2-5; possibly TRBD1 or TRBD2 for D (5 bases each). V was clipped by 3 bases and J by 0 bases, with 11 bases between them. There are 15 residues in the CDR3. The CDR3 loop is CASSLSGANQETQYF. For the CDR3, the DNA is TGTGCCAGCAGTTTGTCCGGGGCCAACCAAGAGACCCAGTACTTC.

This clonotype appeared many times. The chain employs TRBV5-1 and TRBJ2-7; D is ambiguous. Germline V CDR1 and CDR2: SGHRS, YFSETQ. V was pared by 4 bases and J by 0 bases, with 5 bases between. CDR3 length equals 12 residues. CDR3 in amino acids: CASSPSSYEQYF. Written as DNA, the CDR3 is TGCGCCAGCAGCCCAAGCTCCTACGAGCAGTACTTC.

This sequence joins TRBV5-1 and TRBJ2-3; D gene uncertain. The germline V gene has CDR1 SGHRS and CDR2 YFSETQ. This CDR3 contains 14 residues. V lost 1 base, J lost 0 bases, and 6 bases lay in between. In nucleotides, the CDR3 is TGCGCCAGCAGCTTGTCCCCTAGCACAGATACGCAGTATTTT. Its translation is CASSLSPSTDTQYF.

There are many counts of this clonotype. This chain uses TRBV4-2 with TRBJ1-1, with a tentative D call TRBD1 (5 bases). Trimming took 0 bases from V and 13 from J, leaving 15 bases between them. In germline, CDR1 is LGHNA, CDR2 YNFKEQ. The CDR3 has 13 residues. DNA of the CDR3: TGTGCCAGCAGCCAAGATTTAAGGGGTATAGGTTTCTTT. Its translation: CASSQDLRGIGFF.

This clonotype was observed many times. DNA for the CDR3: TGTGCCAGCAGCTTACTGTCGGAACCCACAGATACGCAGTATTTT. This encodes CASSLLSEPTDTQYF. The gene calls are TRBV11-2 and TRBJ2-3; D is undetermined. Per the germline V gene, CDR1 is SGHAT and CDR2 is FQNNGV. The V gene lost 2 bases and the J gene lost 2 bases, with 11 bases spanning the gap. The CDR3 has 15 amino acids.

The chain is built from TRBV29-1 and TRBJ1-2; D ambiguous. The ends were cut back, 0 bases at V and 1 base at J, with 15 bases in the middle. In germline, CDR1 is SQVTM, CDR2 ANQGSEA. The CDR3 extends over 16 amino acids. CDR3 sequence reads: CSVEEGYRHRNYGYTF. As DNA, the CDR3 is TGCAGCGTTGAAGAAGGTTATCGCCACCGTAACTATGGCTACACCTTC.

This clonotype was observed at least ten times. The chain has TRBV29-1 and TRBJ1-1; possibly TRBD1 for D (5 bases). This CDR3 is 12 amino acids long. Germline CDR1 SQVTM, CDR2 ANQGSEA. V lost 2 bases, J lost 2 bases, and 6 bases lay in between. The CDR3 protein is CSVETGNTEAFF. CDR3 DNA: TGCAGCGTTGAAACAGGTAACACTGAAGCTTTCTTT.

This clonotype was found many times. CDR3 residues: CASTSPYGHEQFF. In nucleotides, the CDR3 is TGTGCCAGCACCTCCCCATACGGACACGAGCAGTTCTTC. The rearrangement uses TRBV11-2 and TRBJ2-1; D may be TRBD1 (5 bases). With 7 bases removed from V and 10 bases from J, the gap between germline ends came to 17 bases. The CDR3 totals 13 residues. The V gene's germline CDR1 is SGHAT and CDR2 FQNNGV.

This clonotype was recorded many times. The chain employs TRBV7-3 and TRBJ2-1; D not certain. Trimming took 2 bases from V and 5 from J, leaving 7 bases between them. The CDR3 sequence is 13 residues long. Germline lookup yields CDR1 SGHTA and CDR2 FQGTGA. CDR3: CASSLDGDNEQFF. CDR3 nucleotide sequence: TGTGCCAGCAGCTTAGACGGTGACAATGAGCAGTTCTTC.